This passage covers 5 T cell receptor beta chains from one sample sequenced in a study of TIL therapy for anti-PD-1-resistant metastatic lung cancer. The libraries were made with immunoSEQ v3. Assay used: immunoSEQ multiplex PCR; TCRdb lists only in-frame clones, some missing. The sample has about 7,500 clones; 70% to 85% are singletons. The time point is: pre-treatment sample, taken before nivolumab and TIL therapy. The tumor samples were excised metastases, mostly pleural nodules or supraclavicular lymph nodes. Sequenced material: tumor tissue, taken at baseline. Source of these receptors: a person between 25 and 79 years old with non-small cell lung cancer.

This clone was observed a few times. The rearrangement links TRBV5-4 to TRBJ1-1; D gene unclear. CDR3 length: 12 residues. Germline V gene data show CDR1 as SGHNT and CDR2 as YYREEE (reference sequence). V lost 4 bases to trimming and J lost 1 base, with 5 bases between them. The CDR3: CASSKKNTEAFF. The CDR3 DNA sequence: TGTGCCAGCAGCAAGAAGAACACTGAAGCTTTCTTT.

The rearrangement joins TRBV28 to TRBJ2-2; 9 bases fit TRBD2. CDR1 is MDHEN, CDR2 SYDVKM, per germline. Trimming removed 6 bases from V and 4 bases from J; junction bases left unmatched: 6. The CDR3 is made up of 15 amino acids. CDR3 sequence: CASRRGGAGTGELFF. The CDR3 DNA sequence: TGTGCCAGCAGGCGCGGGGGGGCGGGCACCGGGGAGCTGTTTTTT.

The CDR3 protein is CATSRAKGYEQYF. The CDR3 DNA reads TGTGCCACCAGCAGAGCCAAGGGGTACGAGCAGTACTTC. The J gene is TRBJ2-7, the V gene TRBV15, with D perhaps matching TRBD1 (5 bases). V was pared by 1 base and J by 4 bases, with 8 bases between. The germline V gene encodes CDR1 LNHNV and CDR2 YYDKDF (reference sequence). The CDR3 has 13 amino acids.

This clone was counted a single time. The chain uses TRBV11-3 and TRBJ1-2; D not resolved. The CDR3 sequence is 14 residues long. Germline loops: CDR1 SGHNT, CDR2 YENEEA. V lost 4 bases to trimming and J lost 8 bases, with 17 bases between them. DNA for the CDR3: TGTGCCAGCAGCTCACCCGACGGTCGTATGGGCTACACCTTC. Protein sequence: CASSSPDGRMGYTF.

The rearrangement uses TRBV6-5 and TRBJ2-1; D gene uncertain. This CDR3 comprises 16 residues. The germline V gene encodes CDR1 MNHEY and CDR2 SVGAGI. Trimming shortened V by 0 bases and J by 1 base, and 10 bases separated the two germline ends. CDR3 protein: CASSYSWQNSYNEQFF. The CDR3 DNA sequence: TGTGCCAGCAGTTACTCGTGGCAGAATTCCTACAATGAGCAGTTCTTC.